One and the same sample provided the 20 T cell receptor beta chains below, sequenced in a study of T-cell reconstitution after alpha-beta-depleted transplantation in children (dated by TCRdb to the mid-2010s). The method was PCR. TCRdb records Illumina HiSeq 2500 as the sequencer. TCR libraries were prepared with molecular barcoding, using unique molecular identifiers to normalize TCRbeta repertoire quantification. TCRdb passed the public sequencing reads through fastp at Q25 and MiXCR, retaining productive beta sequences. All rows with the same CDR3 protein become a single entry with the most common DNA and genes. The sample table lists some 15,000 distinct CDR3 sequences, under 6.5% of them with a count of one. The ten largest clones take up about 7.2% of the sample. Reading the label with the study, this specimen's treatment or condition is: allogeneic hematopoietic cell transplantation with graft depleted of TCRalphabeta T cells and CD19 B cells.

Material: PBMCs, obtained before TCRalphabeta/CD19-depleted stem cell transplant. These receptors all stem from a boy aged 10-17 years with acute lymphoblastic leukemia, due to receive a stem cell transplant.

This clonotype was picked up many times. This chain connects TRBV5-8 to TRBJ1-2; D remains ambiguous. V lost 0 bases, J lost 2 bases, and 14 bases lay in between. Germline CDR1 and CDR2: SGHTS and YDEGEE. This CDR3 region has 16 residues. CDR3 loop: CASSLGITGSNYGYTF. DNA of the CDR3: TGTGCCAGCAGCTTGGGGATTACCGGGTCCAACTATGGCTACACCTTC.

CDR3 sequence: CASTRTGSNNSPLHF. The CDR3 nucleotides read TGTGCCAGCACCCGGACAGGGTCAAATAATTCACCCCTCCACTTT. The chain combines TRBV2 with TRBJ1-6, with 8 positions matching TRBD1. Unmatched junction bases numbered 7, after V lost 7 bases and J lost 5 bases. The CDR3 contains 15 residues. Germline CDR1 reads SNHLY; CDR2 reads FYNNEI.

This clonotype has at least ten counts. This chain uses TRBV11-2 with TRBJ2-5; no clear D gene. The CDR3 runs 15 residues. Germline lookup yields CDR1 SGHAT and CDR2 FQNNGV. Trimming cost V 1 base and J 5 bases, with 14 bases left between them. The CDR3 sequence: CASSLVSLGRETQYF. CDR3 coding DNA: TGTGCCAGCAGCTTAGTGAGTCTGGGTAGGGAGACCCAGTACTTC.

This clonotype is judged medium-sized (0.01 to 0.1%). This chain joins TRBV3-1 and TRBJ2-3, with D perhaps matching TRBD2 (6 bases). Germline values: CDR1 LGHDT, CDR2 YNNKEL (reference sequence). The CDR3 is 18 residues long. V was cut by 3 bases and J by 5 bases, with 24 bases left in between. As DNA, the CDR3 is TGTGCCAGCAGCCACTTACCCATCGGGACTCCATCGGGAGATACGCAGTATTTT. Translating gives CASSHLPIGTPSGDTQYF.

This clonotype was counted ten times or more. The chain has TRBV11-2 and TRBJ2-1; TRBD2 matches 10 bases. The J segment lost 13 bases and the V segment lost 4 bases, leaving 7 bases of the junction unmatched. The germline V gene encodes CDR1 SGHAT and CDR2 FQNNGV. CDR3 size: 13 residues. The CDR3 is CASSSGLAEGQFF. The CDR3 DNA is TGTGCCAGCAGCTCAGGACTAGCGGAGGGTCAGTTCTTC.

This clonotype was seen repeatedly, ten times or more. This chain connects TRBV6-5 to TRBJ1-5, with D uncertain. CDR3 length: 16 amino acids. V lost 0 bases and J lost 0, with 9 bases in between. The V gene's germline CDR1 is MNHEY and CDR2 SVGAGI. CDR3 in DNA: TGTGCCAGCAGTTACTCTCGGGCCTATAGCAATCAGCCCCAGCATTTT. Its translation: CASSYSRAYSNQPQHF.

This clonotype was seen at least ten times. The V and J genes are TRBV29-1 and TRBJ1-1; D may be TRBD1 (5 bases). CDR1 and CDR2 (germline): SQVTM, ANQGSEA. This CDR3 comprises 17 residues. V was clipped by 5 bases and J by 1 base, with 23 bases between them. CDR3 DNA sequence: TGCAGCGTTTACTCTAGAATAAGTGTCGGGGGGAACACTGAAGCTTTCTTT. Translating it yields CSVYSRISVGGNTEAFF.

By frequency in the sample, this clonotype is medium-sized (0.01 to 0.1%). The genes are TRBV4-3 and TRBJ2-7; weak D call: TRBD1 (7 bases). The CDR3 consists of 12 residues. Trimming stripped 4 bases from V and 5 bases from J, with 9 bases between. CDR1 is LGHNA, CDR2 YSLEER, per germline. CDR3 sequence: CASSPRGDEQYF. In nucleotides, the CDR3 is TGCGCCAGCAGCCCCAGGGGGGACGAGCAGTACTTC.

By frequency in the sample, this clonotype is medium-sized. The chain combines TRBV12-3 or TRBV12-4 with TRBJ2-3; 10 nucleotides match TRBD2. The CDR3 totals 18 residues. V gave up 5 bases and J gave up 4 bases; unmatched junction bases: 15. CDR3 nucleotide sequence: TGTGCCAGCAGTCCCCCTTCTAGCGGGGGCCTCCCGGCAGATACGCAGTATTTT. This translates into CASSPPSSGGLPADTQYF.

This clonotype occurred many times. The chain couples TRBV19 to TRBJ1-2; no firm D call. Trimming left V 2 bases short and J 8 bases short, with 12 bases between. Germline loops: CDR1 LNHDA, CDR2 SQIVND (reference sequence). The CDR3 has 13 residues. CDR3: CASSILHPGGYTF. DNA of the CDR3: TGTGCCAGTAGTATATTACACCCTGGCGGCTACACCTTC.

Ten or more counts support this clonotype. The gene calls are TRBV6-4 and TRBJ2-6; unclear D gene. Germline V gene sequence: CDR1 MRHNA, CDR2 SNTAGT. V lost 3 bases to trimming and J lost 4 bases, with 16 bases between them. The CDR3 has 17 residues. The CDR3 here is CASSDSQYSKGANVLTF. The DNA for the CDR3 is TGTGCCAGCAGTGATTCTCAGTACAGCAAGGGGGCCAACGTCCTGACTTTC.

At least ten counts were recorded for this clonotype. V gene TRBV12-3 or TRBV12-4 combines with J gene TRBJ2-1, with unresolved D. There are 14 residues in the CDR3. V was trimmed by 6 bases and J by 1 base, leaving 10 bases between them. The CDR3 is CASSPWGSYNEQFF. As DNA, the CDR3 is TGTGCCAGCAGCCCGTGGGGTTCCTACAATGAGCAGTTCTTC.

The V call is TRBV6-5, the J call TRBJ2-2, with unresolved D. There are 11 residues in the CDR3. Trimming removed 6 bases at V and 8 bases at J, with 7 bases between. Germline V gene data show CDR1 as MNHEY and CDR2 as SVGAGI. The CDR3: CASSREGELFF. The CDR3 bases are TGTGCCAGCAGCCGCGAAGGGGAGCTGTTTTTT.

This clonotype occurred a few times. V and J are TRBV13 and TRBJ1-5; D gene unclear. The CDR3 covers 14 residues. The V gene lost 1 base and the J gene lost 4 bases, with 8 bases spanning the gap. Per the germline V gene, CDR1 is PRHDT and CDR2 is FYEKMQ (reference sequence). The CDR3 DNA is TGTGCCAGCAGCTTAGCCCGCGGGAATCAGCCCCAGCATTTT. Protein product: CASSLARGNQPQHF.

By share, this clonotype counts as medium-sized. This chain links TRBV29-1 with TRBJ2-2, with D hard to call. Per the germline V gene, CDR1 is SQVTM and CDR2 is ANQGSEA. Trimming took off 2 bases at V and 5 bases at J, with 6 bases between the two ends. The CDR3 is made up of 12 amino acids. CDR3 DNA sequence: TGCAGCGTTGAAAAAGATACCGGGGAGCTGTTTTTT. It encodes CSVEKDTGELFF.

This clonotype was seen repeatedly, ten times or more. The chain couples TRBV28 to TRBJ2-2, with a possible D match to TRBD2 (6 bases). The CDR3 runs to 15 residues. The V and J ends lost 6 bases and 5 bases respectively, with 16 bases between them. The germline CDR1 and CDR2 sequences are MDHEN and SYDVKM. The CDR3 sequence: CASSRRGLRTGELFF. Here the CDR3 DNA reads TGTGCCAGCAGCCGAAGGGGACTCAGAACCGGGGAGCTGTTTTTT.

This clonotype was counted at least ten times. This chain connects TRBV18 to TRBJ1-1, with TRBD1 matching over 8 bases. The CDR3 is 15 residues long. Germline values: CDR1 KGHSH, CDR2 LQKENI. Trimming cost V 5 bases and J 0 bases; bases outside gene matches: 5. The CDR3: CASSGQGGMNTEAFF. Written as DNA, the CDR3 is TGTGCCAGCTCAGGACAGGGAGGGATGAACACTGAAGCTTTCTTT.

This clonotype was recorded at least ten times. This chain connects TRBV20-1 to TRBJ1-5; possibly TRBD1 for D (6 bases). V lost 1 base and J lost 1, with 11 bases in between. This CDR3 comprises 15 residues. Germline assignment: CDR1 DFQATT and CDR2 SNEGSKA (reference sequence). CDR3: CSARVGGWSNQPQHF. DNA for the CDR3: TGCAGTGCTAGAGTAGGGGGGTGGAGCAATCAGCCCCAGCATTTT.

Many counts were recorded for this clonotype. This rearrangement joins TRBV7-6 to TRBJ1-6; 8 bases are a match to TRBD1. This CDR3 contains 17 residues. Germline V gene data show CDR1 as SGHVS and CDR2 as FNYEAQ. V lost 1 base, J lost 6 bases, and 8 bases stayed unmatched. CDR3 region: CASSLGGTGFRNSPLHF. CDR3 nucleotide sequence: TGTGCCAGCAGCTTAGGAGGGACAGGCTTTCGTAATTCACCCCTCCACTTT.

The table lists this clonotype with many counts. The V and J genes are TRBV27 and TRBJ2-2; the D gene is possibly TRBD2 (5 bases). The CDR3 sequence is 15 residues long. Germline CDR1 MNHEY, CDR2 SMNVEV (reference sequence). The V end was cut by 4 bases, the J end by 6 bases, with 15 bases between. The CDR3, as DNA: TGTGCCAGCAGTTACCGGGTCGACGGGGCCGGGGAGCTGTTTTTT. Its protein product is CASSYRVDGAGELFF.